This T cell receptor (beta chain) was found in a study of cytomegalovirus exposure and HLA in healthy donors. The study's findings and limits: An analysis done earlier found most TCR beta V segments productive about 87% or about 30% of the time. As a later analysis showed, a missense DCLRE1C variant was linked to trimming of TCR beta V- and J-genes.

Turning to this clone: Its antigen remains unknown.

The V and J ends lost 2 bases and 4 bases, in that order; junction bases with no gene match: 4. Germline values: CDR1 SGHTA, CDR2 FQGNSA. CDR3 length: 15 amino acids. A multiplex PCR was run with 60 Vbeta primers and 13 Jbeta primers. The method was immunoSEQ multiplex PCR; TCRdb's version includes in-frame clones alone and lacks a portion of them. The sample has roughly 120,000 clones; the top ten hold about 2.2%. The chain is built from TRBV7-2 and TRBJ1-3, with 8 bases matching TRBD1. Sequencing was done on a sample of PBMCs. This sequence originates from a man in his forties or fifties in good health and CMV-seronegative. CDR3 nucleotides: TGTGCCAGCAGCTTACAGGGGGCGACAGGAAACACCATATATTTT. It specifies CASSLQGATGNTIYF.